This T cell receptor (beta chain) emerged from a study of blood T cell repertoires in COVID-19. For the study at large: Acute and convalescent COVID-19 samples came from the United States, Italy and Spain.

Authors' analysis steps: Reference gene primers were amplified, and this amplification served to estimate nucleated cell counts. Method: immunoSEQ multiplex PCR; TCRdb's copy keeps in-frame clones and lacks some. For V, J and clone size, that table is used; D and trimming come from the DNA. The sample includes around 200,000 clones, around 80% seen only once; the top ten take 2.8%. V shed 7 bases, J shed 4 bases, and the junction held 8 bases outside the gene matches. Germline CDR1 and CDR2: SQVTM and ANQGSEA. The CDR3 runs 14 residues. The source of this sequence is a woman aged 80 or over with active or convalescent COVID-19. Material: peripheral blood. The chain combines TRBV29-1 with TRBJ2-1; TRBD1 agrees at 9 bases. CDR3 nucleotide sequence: TGCAGCGACTCCTACAGGGGGCTTTACAATGAGCAGTTCTTC. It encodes CSDSYRGLYNEQFF.